The 19 T cell receptor beta chains below come from one sample, sequenced in a study of OX40 agonist ivuxolimab in advanced cancers. Sequencing was performed with immunoSEQ multiplex PCR; in TCRdb, only in-frame clones are kept and a portion is missing. Of 100,000 to 110,000 clones in the sample, around 93% are singletons; the top ten hold approximately 0.54%. The sequencing used CD4+ or CD8+ T cells sorted from blood, collected in a trial of the OX40 agonist ivuxolimab. The receptors here all came from an adult with an advanced solid tumor such as melanoma, head and neck, liver or kidney cancer.

The chain links TRBV4-3 to TRBJ2-7; tentative D call: TRBD2 (6 bases). Per germline, CDR1 LGHNA and CDR2 YSLEER. The V and J ends lost 4 bases and 4 bases respectively, with 17 bases between them. There are 15 residues in the CDR3. CDR3 DNA: TGCGCCAGCAGCCGCATAGCGGAGGACCGTTACGAGCAGTACTTC. Translation gives CASSRIAEDRYEQYF.

The V call is TRBV11-3, the J call TRBJ2-1, with D perhaps TRBD1 or TRBD2 (5 bases each). Trimming removed 5 bases at V and 3 bases at J, with 14 bases between. The CDR3 contains 15 residues. Germline V gene sequence: CDR1 SGHNT, CDR2 YENEEA. The CDR3 nucleotides read TGTGCCAGCAGCCGACGGGGCGCTAGCTACAATGAGCAGTTCTTC. As protein: CASSRRGASYNEQFF.

This chain connects TRBV28 to TRBJ1-5; a possible D gene is TRBD1 (5 bases). The germline V gene has CDR1 MDHEN and CDR2 SYDVKM. CDR3 length: 15 residues. The ends were cut back, 7 bases at V and 0 bases at J, with 13 bases in the middle. CDR3 DNA: TGTGCCAGCAACTCCGAGGGGAATAGCAATCAGCCCCAGCATTTT. Translation gives CASNSEGNSNQPQHF. Full variable domain (outside the CDR3, taken from reference TRBV28 and TRBJ1-5): DVKVTQSSRYLVKRTGEKVFLECVQDMDHENMFWYRQDPGLGLRLIYFSYDVKMKEKGDIPEGYSVSREKKERFSLILESASTNQTSMYLCASNSEGNSNQPQHFGDGTRLSIL.

This sequence joins TRBV10-2 and TRBJ2-1, with D possibly TRBD1 on 6 matching bases. V was pared by 2 bases and J by 4 bases, with 15 bases between. Germline-derived CDR1 and CDR2 are WSHSY and SAAADI. This CDR3 has 16 residues. CDR3 amino acids: CASSETTGTLYNEQFF. The CDR3 coding sequence is TGCGCCAGCAGTGAGACAACCGGGACACTTTACAATGAGCAGTTCTTC.

This clone is a singleton in its sample. V gene TRBV19 combines with J gene TRBJ2-4, with D tentatively TRBD1 (5 bases). V lost 5 bases to trimming and J lost 4 bases, with 12 bases between them. This CDR3 has 14 residues. Germline CDR1 reads LNHDA; CDR2 reads SQIVND (reference sequence). In DNA form, the CDR3 reads TGTGCCAGTAGTGGGGCAGCCGGGAAAAACATTCAGTACTTC. Protein: CASSGAAGKNIQYF.

This rearrangement joins TRBV7-6 to TRBJ2-5; D gene uncertain. The germline V and J ends were trimmed by 5 bases and 5 bases, with 9 bases remaining between them. Germline CDR1 and CDR2: SGHVS and FNYEAQ. This CDR3 contains 12 residues. CDR3 coding DNA: TGTGCCAGCAGCAGACATCGGGAGACCCAGTACTTC. Its translation is CASSRHRETQYF.

V is TRBV7-2 and J is TRBJ2-3; D may be TRBD1 or TRBD2 (6 bases each). The V and J ends lost 4 bases and 0 bases respectively, with 17 bases between them. CDR1 and CDR2 from the germline V gene are SGHTA and FQGNSA. The length of the CDR3 is 17 residues. CDR3 in amino acids: CASSSRRGAYSTDTQYF. The CDR3 nucleotides are TGTGCCAGCAGCTCCCGAAGGGGGGCCTATAGCACAGATACGCAGTATTTT.

J is TRBJ1-5 and V is TRBV2; 11 positions match TRBD1. V shed 4 bases and J 7 bases; nucleotides not matched to a gene: 9. This CDR3 has 16 amino acids. Germline-derived CDR1 and CDR2 are SNHLY and FYNNEI. The CDR3 is CASSVGTGQGAQPQHF. CDR3 coding DNA: TGTGCCAGCAGTGTGGGCACCGGACAGGGGGCCCAGCCCCAGCATTTT. Filled out from reference TRBV2 and TRBJ1-5, the complete variable domain reads EPEVTQTPSHQVTQMGQEVILRCVPISNHLYFYWYRQILGQKVEFLVSFYNNEISEKSEIFDDQFSVERPDGSNFTLKIRSTKLEDSAMYFCASSVGTGQGAQPQHFGDGTRLSIL.

The chain employs TRBV28 and TRBJ1-1; TRBD1 matches 9 bases. V dropped 6 bases and J dropped 0; count of bases not matched to a gene: 11. This CDR3 comprises 17 residues. Germline CDR1 reads MDHEN; CDR2 reads SYDVKM. The CDR3 DNA reads TGTGCCAGCAGATCCACCGGGACAGGGAAGATGAACACTGAAGCTTTCTTT. It translates to CASRSTGTGKMNTEAFF.

V is TRBV7-9 and J is TRBJ2-3; D is ambiguous. The CDR3 sequence is 14 residues long. Germline assignment: CDR1 SEHNR and CDR2 FQNEAQ (reference sequence). Trimming removed 5 bases at V and 0 bases at J, with 9 bases between. The CDR3 protein is CASSPPTSTDTQYF. CDR3 sequence (DNA): TGTGCCAGCAGCCCCCCGACTAGCACAGATACGCAGTATTTT.

The chain couples TRBV12-5 to TRBJ1-1; 8 nucleotides agree with TRBD1. The length of the CDR3 is 16 residues. V gave up 6 bases and J gave up 1 base; unmatched junction bases: 10. Germline loops: CDR1 LGHNT, CDR2 FRNRAP. This chain's CDR3 is CASGPLDRGRNTEAFF. The CDR3, as DNA: TGTGCTAGTGGGCCGCTCGACAGGGGAAGGAACACTGAAGCTTTCTTT. The full variable domain, with the rest looked up from reference TRBV12-5 and TRBJ1-1, is DARVTQTPRHKVTEMGQEVTMRCQPILGHNTVFWYRQTMMQGLELLAYFRNRAPLDDSGMPKDRFSAEMPDATLATLKIQPSEPRDSAVYFCASGPLDRGRNTEAFFGQGTRLTVV.

This chain links TRBV11-1 with TRBJ2-1, with D perhaps matching TRBD1 (5 bases). The V end lost 4 bases, the J end lost 0 bases, and 10 bases lay between the germline ends. The CDR3 runs to 15 residues. Per the germline V gene, CDR1 is SGHAT and CDR2 is FQDESV (reference sequence). The CDR3 loop is CASSSQGDSYNEQFF. In DNA, the CDR3 is TGTGCCAGCAGCTCCCAAGGGGACTCCTACAATGAGCAGTTCTTC.

The chain has TRBV28 and TRBJ1-1; 9 positions agree with TRBD1. The CDR3 has 15 residues. CDR1 MDHEN and CDR2 SYDVKM come from the germline V gene. J was trimmed by 7 bases and V by 5 bases; bases with no gene match: 11. DNA for the CDR3: TGTGCCAGCAGTAGTTACGGACAGGGGAAAGTTGAAGCTTTCTTT. Translated: CASSSYGQGKVEAFF.

V gene TRBV7-9 combines with J gene TRBJ2-5, with TRBD2 matching 8 bases. CDR3 length equals 17 residues. V shed 7 bases, J shed 4 bases, and the junction held 17 bases outside the gene matches. Germline loops: CDR1 SEHNR, CDR2 FQNEAQ (reference sequence). Here the CDR3 DNA reads TGTGCCAGCACCCGTCCGGTGGGCGGGAGGAGCATAGAGACCCAGTACTTC. This translates into CASTRPVGGRSIETQYF.

The chain couples TRBV9 to TRBJ2-5; D is ambiguous. Germline loops: CDR1 SGDLS, CDR2 YYNGEE. This CDR3 comprises 15 residues. The ends were cut back, 4 bases at V and 2 bases at J, with 15 bases in the middle. CDR3 protein: CASSLVGVRQETQYF. The CDR3 region has the DNA TGTGCCAGCAGCCTCGTTGGTGTTCGTCAAGAGACCCAGTACTTC.

The rearrangement uses TRBV28 and TRBJ1-1; tentative D call: TRBD1 (5 bases). Germline lookup yields CDR1 MDHEN and CDR2 SYDVKM. The length of the CDR3 is 16 residues. Trimming left V 2 bases short and J 4 bases short, with 17 bases between. The CDR3 region has the DNA TGTGCCAGCAGTTTAGAAGGTTGGCGGGGCTCCACTGAAGCTTTCTTT. This gives the protein CASSLEGWRGSTEAFF.

The chain couples TRBV11-3 to TRBJ2-1; D gene ambiguous. Looked up from germline, CDR1 is SGHNT and CDR2 is YENEEA. V dropped 8 bases and J dropped 5 bases, with 13 bases sitting between them. This CDR3 region has 13 residues. CDR3 amino acids: CASRLGVDNEQFF. DNA for the CDR3: TGTGCCAGCCGACTGGGCGTAGACAATGAGCAGTTCTTC.

This chain uses TRBV4-2 with TRBJ2-6; D unclear. Germline lookup yields CDR1 LGHNA and CDR2 YNFKEQ. V was clipped by 2 bases and J by 0 bases, with 5 bases between them. This CDR3 contains 15 residues. The CDR3 bases are TGTGCCAGCAGCCAATCCGCCTCTGGGGCCAACGTCCTGACTTTC. Its translation: CASSQSASGANVLTF.

The rearrangement joins TRBV28 to TRBJ2-5; 10 nucleotides align to TRBD1. V was clipped by 3 bases and J by 7 bases; unmatched bases: 8. The CDR3 has 15 residues. Per the germline V gene, CDR1 is MDHEN and CDR2 is SYDVKM. The CDR3 here is CASSFGGQGTRTQYF. The CDR3 bases are TGTGCCAGCAGTTTTGGGGGACAGGGGACCAGGACCCAGTACTTC. The variable domain in full, completed from reference TRBV28 and TRBJ2-5, reads DVKVTQSSRYLVKRTGEKVFLECVQDMDHENMFWYRQDPGLGLRLIYFSYDVKMKEKGDIPEGYSVSREKKERFSLILESASTNQTSMYLCASSFGGQGTRTQYFGPGTRLLVL.